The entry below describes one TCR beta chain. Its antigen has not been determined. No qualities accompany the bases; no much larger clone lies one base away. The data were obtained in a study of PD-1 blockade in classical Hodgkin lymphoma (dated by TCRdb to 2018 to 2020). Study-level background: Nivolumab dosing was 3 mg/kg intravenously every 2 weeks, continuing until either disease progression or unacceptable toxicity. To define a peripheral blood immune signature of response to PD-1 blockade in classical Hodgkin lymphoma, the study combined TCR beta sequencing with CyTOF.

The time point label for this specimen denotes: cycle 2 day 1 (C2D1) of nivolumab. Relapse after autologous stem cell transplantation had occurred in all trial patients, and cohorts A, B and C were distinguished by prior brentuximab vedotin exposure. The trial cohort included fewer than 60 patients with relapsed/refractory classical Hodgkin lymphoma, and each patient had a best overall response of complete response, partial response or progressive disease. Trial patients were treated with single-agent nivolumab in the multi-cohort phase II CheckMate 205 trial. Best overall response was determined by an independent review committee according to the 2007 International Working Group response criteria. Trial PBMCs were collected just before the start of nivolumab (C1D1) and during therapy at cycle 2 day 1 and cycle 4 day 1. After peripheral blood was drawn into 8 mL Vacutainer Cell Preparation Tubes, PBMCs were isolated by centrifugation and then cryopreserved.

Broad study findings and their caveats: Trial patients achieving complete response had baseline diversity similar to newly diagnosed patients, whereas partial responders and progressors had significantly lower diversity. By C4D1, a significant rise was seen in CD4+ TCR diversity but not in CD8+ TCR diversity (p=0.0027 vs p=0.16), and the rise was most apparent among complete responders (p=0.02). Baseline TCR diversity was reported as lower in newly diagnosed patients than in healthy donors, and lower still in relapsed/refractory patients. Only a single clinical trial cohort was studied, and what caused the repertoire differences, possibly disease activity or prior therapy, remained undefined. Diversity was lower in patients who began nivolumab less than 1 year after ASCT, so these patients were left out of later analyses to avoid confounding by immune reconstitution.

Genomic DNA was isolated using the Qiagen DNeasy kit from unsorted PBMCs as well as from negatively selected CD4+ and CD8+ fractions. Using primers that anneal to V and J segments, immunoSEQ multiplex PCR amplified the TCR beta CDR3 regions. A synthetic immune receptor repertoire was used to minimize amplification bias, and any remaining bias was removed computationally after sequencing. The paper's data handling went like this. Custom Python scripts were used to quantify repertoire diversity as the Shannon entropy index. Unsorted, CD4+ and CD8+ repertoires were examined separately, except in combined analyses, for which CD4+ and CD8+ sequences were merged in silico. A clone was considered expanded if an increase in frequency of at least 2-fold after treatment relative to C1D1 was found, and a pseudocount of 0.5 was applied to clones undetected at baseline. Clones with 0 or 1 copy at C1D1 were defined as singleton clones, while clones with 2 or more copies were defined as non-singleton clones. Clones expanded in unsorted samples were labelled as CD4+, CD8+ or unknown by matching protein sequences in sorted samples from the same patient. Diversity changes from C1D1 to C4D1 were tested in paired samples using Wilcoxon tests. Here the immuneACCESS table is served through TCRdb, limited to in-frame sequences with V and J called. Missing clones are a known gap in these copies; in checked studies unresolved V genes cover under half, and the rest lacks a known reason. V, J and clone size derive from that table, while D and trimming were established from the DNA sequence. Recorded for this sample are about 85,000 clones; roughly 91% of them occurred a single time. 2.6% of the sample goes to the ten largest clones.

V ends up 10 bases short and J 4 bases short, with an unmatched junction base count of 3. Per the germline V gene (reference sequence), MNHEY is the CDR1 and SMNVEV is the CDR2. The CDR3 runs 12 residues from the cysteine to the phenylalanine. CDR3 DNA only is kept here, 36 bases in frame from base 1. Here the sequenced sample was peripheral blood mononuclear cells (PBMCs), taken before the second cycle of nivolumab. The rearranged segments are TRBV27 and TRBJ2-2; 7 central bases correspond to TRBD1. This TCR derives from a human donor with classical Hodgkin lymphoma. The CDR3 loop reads CATRGPTGELFF. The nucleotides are TGTGCCACGAGGGGGCCCACCGGGGAGCTGTTTTTT.